Below are 2 T cell receptor beta chains sequenced from a single sample in a study of T cells in tuberculosis. Here immunoSEQ multiplex PCR was the method, and the copy in TCRdb shows in-frame clones only, minus some. The repertoire holds around 35,000 clones, around 93% seen once, with about 12% in the top ten. Sequenced: PBMCs. These receptors came from a donor aged 10 to 29 with latent tuberculosis or without tuberculosis infection. Some clones in this sample may be carry-over from other donors' samples.

The V gene is TRBV7-2, the J gene TRBJ1-5; perhaps TRBD1 as D (6 bases). CDR1 is SGHTA and CDR2 is FQGNSA in the germline V gene. CDR3 size: 15 residues. The ends were cut back, 7 bases at V and 4 bases at J, with 17 bases in the middle. CDR3 in amino acids: CASTLAQGHNQPQHF. The DNA for the CDR3 is TGTGCCAGCACTCTGGCACAGGGACATAATCAGCCCCAGCATTTT.

The chain's CDR3 is CASSSLPDTQYF. In DNA form, the CDR3 reads TGTGCCAGCAGTTCCCTTCCTGATACGCAGTATTTT. This chain joins TRBV6-5 and TRBJ2-3; D uncertain. V lost 4 bases to trimming and J lost 6 bases, with 8 bases between them. The CDR3 contains 12 residues. Germline CDR1 reads MNHEY; CDR2 reads SVGAGI.